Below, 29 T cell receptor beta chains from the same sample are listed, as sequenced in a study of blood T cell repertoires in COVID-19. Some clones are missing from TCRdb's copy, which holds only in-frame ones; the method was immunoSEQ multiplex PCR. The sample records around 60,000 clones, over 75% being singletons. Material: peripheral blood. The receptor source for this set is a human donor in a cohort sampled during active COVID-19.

The CDR3 region has the DNA TGTGCCAGTAGTAGTCCGGGGAGCGGACGATATGGCTACACCTTC. It encodes CASSSPGSGRYGYTF. The chain uses TRBV19 and TRBJ1-2, with D uncertain. Trimming pared 4 bases from V and 5 bases from J, leaving 17 bases between. The CDR3 runs 15 residues. Germline CDR1 and CDR2: LNHDA and SQIVND (reference sequence).

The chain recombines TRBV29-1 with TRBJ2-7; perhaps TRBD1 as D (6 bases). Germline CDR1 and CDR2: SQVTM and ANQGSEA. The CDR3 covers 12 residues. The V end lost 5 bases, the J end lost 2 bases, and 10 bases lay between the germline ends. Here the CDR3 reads CSVQGPTYEQYF. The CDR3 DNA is TGCAGCGTTCAGGGGCCCACCTACGAGCAGTACTTC.

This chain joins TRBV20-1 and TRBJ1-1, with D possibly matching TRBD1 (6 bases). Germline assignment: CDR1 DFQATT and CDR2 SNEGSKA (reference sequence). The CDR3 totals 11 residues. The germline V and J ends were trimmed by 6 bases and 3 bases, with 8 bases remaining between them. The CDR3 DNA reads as TGCAGTGCGCAGGGGTACACTGAAGCTTTCTTT. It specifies CSAQGYTEAFF.

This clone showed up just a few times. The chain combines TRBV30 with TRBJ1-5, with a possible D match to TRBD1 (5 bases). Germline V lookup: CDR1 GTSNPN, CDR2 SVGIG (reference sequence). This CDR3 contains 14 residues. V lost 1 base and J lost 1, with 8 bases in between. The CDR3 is CAWSGGESNQPQHF. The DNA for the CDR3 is TGTGCCTGGAGTGGGGGGGAAAGCAATCAGCCCCAGCATTTT.

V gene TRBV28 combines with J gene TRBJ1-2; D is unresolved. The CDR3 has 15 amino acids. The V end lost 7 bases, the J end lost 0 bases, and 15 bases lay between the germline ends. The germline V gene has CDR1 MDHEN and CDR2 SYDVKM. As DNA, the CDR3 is TGTGCCAGCACCCCTCGAGGCAGAGCTAACTATGGCTACACCTTC. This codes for CASTPRGRANYGYTF.

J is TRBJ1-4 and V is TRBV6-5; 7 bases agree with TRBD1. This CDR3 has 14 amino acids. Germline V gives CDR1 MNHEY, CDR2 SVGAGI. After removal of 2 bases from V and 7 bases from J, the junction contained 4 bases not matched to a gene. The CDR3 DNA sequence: TGTGCCAGCAGTTACCAGGGGGGAGGTGAAAAACTGTTTTTT. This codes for CASSYQGGGEKLFF.

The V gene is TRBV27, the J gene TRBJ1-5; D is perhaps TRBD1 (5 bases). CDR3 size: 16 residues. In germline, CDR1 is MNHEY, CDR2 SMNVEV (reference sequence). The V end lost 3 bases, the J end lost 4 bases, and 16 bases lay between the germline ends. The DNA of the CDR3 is TGTGCCAGCAGTTTGGCTCCGGACAACTCGAATCAGCCCCAGCATTTT. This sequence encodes CASSLAPDNSNQPQHF.

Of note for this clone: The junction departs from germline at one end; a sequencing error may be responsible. In DNA, the CDR3 is TGTGCCAGCAGCCAAGGTTTCCTGATCTACTTT. Translation gives CASSQGFLIYF. The chain employs TRBV3-1 (or the pseudogene TRBV3-2) and TRBJ1-1, with D unresolved. CDR1 LGHDT and CDR2 YNNKEL come from the germline V gene (reference sequence). This CDR3 comprises 11 residues.

The CDR3 loop is CASSDSDRVDEQFF. The DNA of the CDR3 is TGTGCCAGCAGTGACTCGGACAGGGTCGATGAGCAGTTCTTC. This chain uses TRBV6-4 with TRBJ2-1, with 8 bases aligning to TRBD1. The CDR3 loop spans 14 amino acids. The germline V gene encodes CDR1 MRHNA and CDR2 SNTAGT. V shed 0 bases, J shed 8 bases, and the junction held 3 bases outside the gene matches.

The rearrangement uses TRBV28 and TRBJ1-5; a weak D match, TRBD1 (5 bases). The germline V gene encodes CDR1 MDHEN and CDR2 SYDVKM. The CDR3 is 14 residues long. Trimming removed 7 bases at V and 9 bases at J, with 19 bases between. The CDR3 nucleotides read TGTGCCAGCATTCAGAGTGGGGCTGTGGGGCCCCAGCATTTT. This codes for CASIQSGAVGPQHF.

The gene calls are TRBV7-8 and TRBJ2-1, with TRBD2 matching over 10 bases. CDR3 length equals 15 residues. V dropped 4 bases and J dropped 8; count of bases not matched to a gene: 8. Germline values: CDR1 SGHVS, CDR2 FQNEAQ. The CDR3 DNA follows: TGTGCCAGCAGCTCCTCGGGACTAGCGATCCATGAGCAGTTCTTC. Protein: CASSSSGLAIHEQFF. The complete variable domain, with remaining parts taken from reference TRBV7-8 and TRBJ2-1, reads GAGVSQSPRYKVAKRGQDVALRCDPISGHVSLFWYQQALGQGPEFLTYFQNEAQLDKSGLPSDRFFAERPEGSVSTLKIQRTQQEDSAVYLCASSSSGLAIHEQFFGPGTRLTVL.

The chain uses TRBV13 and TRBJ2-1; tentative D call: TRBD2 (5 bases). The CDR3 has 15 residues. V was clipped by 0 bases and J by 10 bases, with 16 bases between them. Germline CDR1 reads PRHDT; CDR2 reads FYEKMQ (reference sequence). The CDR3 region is CASSLGNDLASEQFF. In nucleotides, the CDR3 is TGTGCCAGCAGCTTAGGGAACGACCTGGCTAGCGAGCAGTTCTTC.

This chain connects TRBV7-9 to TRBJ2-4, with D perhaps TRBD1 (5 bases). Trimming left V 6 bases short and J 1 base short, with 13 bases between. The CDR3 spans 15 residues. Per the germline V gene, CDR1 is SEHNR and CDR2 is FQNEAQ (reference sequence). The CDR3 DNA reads TGTGCCAGCAGAGGGGATGCCAGGGCCAAAAACATTCAGTACTTC. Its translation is CASRGDARAKNIQYF.

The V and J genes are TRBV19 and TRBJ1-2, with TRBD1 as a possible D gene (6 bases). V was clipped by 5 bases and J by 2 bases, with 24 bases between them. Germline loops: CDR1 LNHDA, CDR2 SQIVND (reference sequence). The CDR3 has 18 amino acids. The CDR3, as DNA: TGTGCCAGTAGTTCCTTTACACCAATTGGCAGGGGCAACTATGGCTACACCTTC. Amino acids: CASSSFTPIGRGNYGYTF.

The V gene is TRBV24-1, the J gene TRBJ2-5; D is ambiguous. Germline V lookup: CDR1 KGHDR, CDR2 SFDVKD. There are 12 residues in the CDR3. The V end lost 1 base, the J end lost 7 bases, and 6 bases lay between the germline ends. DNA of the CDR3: TGTGCCACCAGTGATTTCGCAGGGACCCAGTACTTC. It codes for CATSDFAGTQYF.

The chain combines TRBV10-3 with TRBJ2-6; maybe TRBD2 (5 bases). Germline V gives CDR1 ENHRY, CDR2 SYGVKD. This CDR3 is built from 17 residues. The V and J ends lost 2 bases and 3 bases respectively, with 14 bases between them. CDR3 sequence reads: CAISEVPGVGGANVLTF. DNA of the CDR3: TGTGCCATCAGTGAGGTCCCCGGGGTAGGTGGGGCCAACGTCCTGACTTTC.

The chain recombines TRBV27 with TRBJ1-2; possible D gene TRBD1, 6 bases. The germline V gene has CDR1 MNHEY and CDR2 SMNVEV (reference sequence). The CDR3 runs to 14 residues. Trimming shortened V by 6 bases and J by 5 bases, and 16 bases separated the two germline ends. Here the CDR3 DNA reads TGTGCCAGCAGCCTGAGGGGGACGAGGTATGGCTACACCTTC. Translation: CASSLRGTRYGYTF.

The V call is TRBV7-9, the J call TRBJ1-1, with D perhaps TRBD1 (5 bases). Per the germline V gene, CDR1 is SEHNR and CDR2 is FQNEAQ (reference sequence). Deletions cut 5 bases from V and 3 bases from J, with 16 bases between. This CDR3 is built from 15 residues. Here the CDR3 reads CASSLLSGQDTEAFF. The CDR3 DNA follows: TGTGCCAGCAGCCTGCTTTCAGGGCAGGACACTGAAGCTTTCTTT.

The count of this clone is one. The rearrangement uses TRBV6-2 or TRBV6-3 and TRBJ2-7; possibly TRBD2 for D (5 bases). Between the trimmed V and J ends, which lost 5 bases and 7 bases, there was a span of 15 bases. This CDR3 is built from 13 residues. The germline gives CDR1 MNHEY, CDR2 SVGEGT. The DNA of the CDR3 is TGTGCCAGCAGTGAGTACAGTCCGGGAGAGCAGTACTTC. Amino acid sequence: CASSEYSPGEQYF.

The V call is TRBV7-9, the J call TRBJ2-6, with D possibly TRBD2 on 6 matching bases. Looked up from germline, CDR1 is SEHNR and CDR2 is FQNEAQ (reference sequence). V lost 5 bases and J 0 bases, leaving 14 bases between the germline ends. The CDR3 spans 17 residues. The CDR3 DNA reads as TGTGCCAGCAGCACCTGGGGGGTCGACTCTGGGGCCAACGTCCTGACTTTC. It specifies CASSTWGVDSGANVLTF.

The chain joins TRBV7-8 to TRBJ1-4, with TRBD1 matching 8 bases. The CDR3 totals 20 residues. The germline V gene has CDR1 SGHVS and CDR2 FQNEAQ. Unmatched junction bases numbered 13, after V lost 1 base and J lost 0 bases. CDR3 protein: CASSLESEDRDNATNEKLFF. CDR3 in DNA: TGTGCCAGCAGCTTAGAGTCCGAGGACAGGGACAATGCAACTAATGAAAAACTGTTTTTT. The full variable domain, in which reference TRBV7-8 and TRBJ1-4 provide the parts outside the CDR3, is GAGVSQSPRYKVAKRGQDVALRCDPISGHVSLFWYQQALGQGPEFLTYFQNEAQLDKSGLPSDRFFAERPEGSVSTLKIQRTQQEDSAVYLCASSLESEDRDNATNEKLFFGSGTQLSVL.

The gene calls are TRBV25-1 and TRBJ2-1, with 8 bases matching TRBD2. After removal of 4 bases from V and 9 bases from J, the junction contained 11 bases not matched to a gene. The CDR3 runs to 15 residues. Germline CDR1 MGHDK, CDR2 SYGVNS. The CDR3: CASSGSRAGASEQFF. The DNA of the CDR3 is TGTGCCAGCAGTGGATCTAGAGCGGGGGCGAGTGAGCAGTTCTTC.

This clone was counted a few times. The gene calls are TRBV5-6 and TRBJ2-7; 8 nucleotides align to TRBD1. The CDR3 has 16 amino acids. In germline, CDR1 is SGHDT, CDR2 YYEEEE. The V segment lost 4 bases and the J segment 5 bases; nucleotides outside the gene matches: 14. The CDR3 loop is CASSLLGQAVPNEQYF. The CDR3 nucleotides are TGTGCCAGCAGCCTTCTGGGACAGGCGGTTCCGAACGAGCAGTACTTC. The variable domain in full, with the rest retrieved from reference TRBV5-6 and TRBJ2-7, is DAGVTQSPTHLIKTRGQQVTLRCSPKSGHDTVSWYQQALGQGPQFIFQYYEEEERQRGNFPDRFSGHQFPNYSSELNVNALLLGDSALYLCASSLLGQAVPNEQYFGPGTRLTVT.

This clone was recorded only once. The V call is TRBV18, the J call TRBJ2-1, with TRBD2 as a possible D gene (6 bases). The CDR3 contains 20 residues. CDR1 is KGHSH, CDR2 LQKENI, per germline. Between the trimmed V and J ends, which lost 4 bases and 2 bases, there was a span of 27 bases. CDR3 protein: CASSHLSGVWRDGAYNEQFF. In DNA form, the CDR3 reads TGTGCCAGCTCACATCTATCCGGGGTGTGGCGGGACGGGGCCTACAATGAGCAGTTCTTC.

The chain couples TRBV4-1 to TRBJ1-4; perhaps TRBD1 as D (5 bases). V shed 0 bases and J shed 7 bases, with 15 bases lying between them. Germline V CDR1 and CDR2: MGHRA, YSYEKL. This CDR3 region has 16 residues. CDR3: CASSQDRGGRGEKLFF. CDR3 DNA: TGCGCCAGCAGCCAAGATCGGGGGGGAAGGGGTGAAAAACTGTTTTTT.

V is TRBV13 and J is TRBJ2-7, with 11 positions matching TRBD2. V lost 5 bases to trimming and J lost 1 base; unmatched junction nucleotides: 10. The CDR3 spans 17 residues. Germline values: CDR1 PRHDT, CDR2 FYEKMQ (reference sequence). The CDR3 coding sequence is TGTGCCAGCAGCCCCCCCCAGACTAGCGGGATTTCCTACGAGCAGTACTTC. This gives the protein CASSPPQTSGISYEQYF. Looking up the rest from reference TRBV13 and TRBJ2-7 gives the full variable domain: AAGVIQSPRHLIKEKRETATLKCYPIPRHDTVYWYQQGPGQDPQFLISFYEKMQSDKGSIPDRFSAQQFSDYHSELNMSSLELGDSALYFCASSPPQTSGISYEQYFGPGTRLTVT.

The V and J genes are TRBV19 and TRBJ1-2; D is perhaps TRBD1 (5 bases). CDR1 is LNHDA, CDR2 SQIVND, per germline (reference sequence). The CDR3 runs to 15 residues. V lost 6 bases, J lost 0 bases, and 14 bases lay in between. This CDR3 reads CASRNLDNPNYGYTF. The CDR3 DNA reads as TGTGCCAGTAGGAATTTGGACAATCCTAACTATGGCTACACCTTC. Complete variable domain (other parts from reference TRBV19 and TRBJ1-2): DGGITQSPKYLFRKEGQNVTLSCEQNLNHDAMYWYRQDPGQGLRLIYYSQIVNDFQKGDIAEGYSVSREKKESFPLTVTSAQKNPTAFYLCASRNLDNPNYGYTFGSGTRLTVV.

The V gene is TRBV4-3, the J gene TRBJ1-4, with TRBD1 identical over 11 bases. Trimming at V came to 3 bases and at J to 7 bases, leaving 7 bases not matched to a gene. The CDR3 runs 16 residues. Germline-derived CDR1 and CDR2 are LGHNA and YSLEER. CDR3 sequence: CASSHLSGTGGEKLFF. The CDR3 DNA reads TGCGCCAGCAGCCACTTATCCGGGACAGGGGGTGAAAAACTGTTTTTT.

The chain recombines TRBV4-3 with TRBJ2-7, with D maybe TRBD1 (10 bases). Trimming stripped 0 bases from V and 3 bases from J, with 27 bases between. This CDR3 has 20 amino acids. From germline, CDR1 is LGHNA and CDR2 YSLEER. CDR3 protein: CASSQETGGFRVAGDYEQYF. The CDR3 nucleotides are TGCGCCAGCAGCCAAGAGACAGGGGGCTTTAGGGTAGCGGGAGACTACGAGCAGTACTTC.